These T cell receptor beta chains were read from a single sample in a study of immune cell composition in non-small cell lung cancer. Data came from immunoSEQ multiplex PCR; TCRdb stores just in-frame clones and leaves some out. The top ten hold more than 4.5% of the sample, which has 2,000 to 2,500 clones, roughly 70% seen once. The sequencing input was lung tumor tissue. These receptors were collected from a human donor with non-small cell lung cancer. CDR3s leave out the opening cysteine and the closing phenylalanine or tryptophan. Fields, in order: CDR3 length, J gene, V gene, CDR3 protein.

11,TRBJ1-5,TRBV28,ASSQRGGQPQH
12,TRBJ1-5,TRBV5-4,ASSLGTGNQPQH
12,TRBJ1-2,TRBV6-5,ASSRQGAGYGYT
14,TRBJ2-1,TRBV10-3,AISTRTGGNYNEQF
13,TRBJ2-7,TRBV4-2,ASSLQGGFSYEQY
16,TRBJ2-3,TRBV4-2,ASSLQPITDTSTDTQY
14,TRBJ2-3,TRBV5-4,ASSRAAGAITDTQY
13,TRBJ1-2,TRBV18,ASSPQGQANYGYT
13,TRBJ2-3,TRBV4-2,ASSPVAGGTDTQY
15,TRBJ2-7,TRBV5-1,ASSIGLAGRSSYEQY
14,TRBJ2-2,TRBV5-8,ASSLSPGQSTGELF
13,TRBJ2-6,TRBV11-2,ASSFLLSGANVLT
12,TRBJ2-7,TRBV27,ASSPRDRGHEQY
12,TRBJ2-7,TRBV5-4,ASSQGQGSYEQY
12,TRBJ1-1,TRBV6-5,ASSYGDSHTEAF
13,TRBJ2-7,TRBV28,ASSPSSGRAFEQY
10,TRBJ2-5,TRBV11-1,ASSLSGETQY
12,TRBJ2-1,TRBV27,ASSLSTGGDEQF
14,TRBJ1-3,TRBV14,ASSQNFWASGNTIY
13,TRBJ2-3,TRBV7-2,ASSRRQGNTDTQY
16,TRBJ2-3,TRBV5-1,ASSLGFPGTAGTDTQY
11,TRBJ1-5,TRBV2,ASSAQGGQPQH
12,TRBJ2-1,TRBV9,ASTTSGGDNEQF
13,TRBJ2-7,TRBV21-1,AIPLRGKVDYEQY
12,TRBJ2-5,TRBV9,ASSTTTGRETQY
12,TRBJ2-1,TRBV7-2,ASSLTSGGLEQF
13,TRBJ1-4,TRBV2,ASRYLQGPIEKLF
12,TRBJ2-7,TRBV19,ASSRTGASYEQY
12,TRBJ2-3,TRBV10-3,AIGAGGSTDTQY
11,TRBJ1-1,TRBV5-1,ASTQEPTDQAF
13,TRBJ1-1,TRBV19,ASSRTGTGVPEAF
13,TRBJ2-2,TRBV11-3,ASSSGRGGAGELF
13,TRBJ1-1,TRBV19,ASSIVGTGVSEAF
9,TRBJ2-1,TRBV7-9,ASSPYNEQF
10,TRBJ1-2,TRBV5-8,ASSSGAYGYT
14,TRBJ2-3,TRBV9,ASSVGQAGVTDTQY
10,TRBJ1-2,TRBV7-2,ASSFDRRGYT
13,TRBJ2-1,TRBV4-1,ASSTRDSGKDEQF
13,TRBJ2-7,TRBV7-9,ASSPSGTGSYEQY
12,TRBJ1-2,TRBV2,ASSGGGRYYGYT
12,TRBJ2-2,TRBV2,ASAGQGNTGELF
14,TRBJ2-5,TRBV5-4,ASSAPLRGKQETQY
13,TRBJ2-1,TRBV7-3,ASSFGGSSYNEQF
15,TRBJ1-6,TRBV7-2,ASSLFWLGQGFSPLH
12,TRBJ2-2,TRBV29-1,SARVKMNTGELF
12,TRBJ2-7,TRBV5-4,ASSLGGAQIEQY
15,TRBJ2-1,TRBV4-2,ASSQDHTSGLYNEQF
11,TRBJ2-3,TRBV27,ATWKVGVDTQY
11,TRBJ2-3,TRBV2,ASNRDYTDTQY
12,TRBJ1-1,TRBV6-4,ASSAGGVNTEAF
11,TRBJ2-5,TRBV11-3,ASSSNWQETQY
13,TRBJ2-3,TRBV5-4,ASSRGAGGTDTQY
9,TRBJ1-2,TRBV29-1,SVEDLPGYT
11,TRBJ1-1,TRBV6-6,ASSYTVNTEAF
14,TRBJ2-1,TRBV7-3,ASSLRGGSSYNEQF
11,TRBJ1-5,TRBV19,ASSRQVDQPQH
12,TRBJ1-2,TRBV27,ASSSLAATNGYT
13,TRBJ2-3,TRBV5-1,ASTYQGAWADTQY
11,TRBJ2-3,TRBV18,ASSPGQSDTQY
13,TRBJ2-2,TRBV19,ASRSRQGVAGELF